The following is a T cell receptor (beta chain) sequence with its context. The antigen it recognizes is unknown. No much larger clonotype is one base removed from it; base qualities were not supplied. For the CD8 naive samples, CD45RO-negative cells were positively selected for CCR7, yielding a CD45RA+CCR7+ population from which TemRA cells were excluded. Healthy HIV-negative adults with no recently reported acute infections or vaccinations were included as donors. Every donor was a Caucasian adult living in Nashville, Tennessee, USA. After blood collection by leukapheresis, PBMCs were isolated using Ficoll-Histopaque density gradient centrifugation and then cryopreserved in the vapor phase of liquid nitrogen. Analytical flow cytometry was used to check the purity and quantity of each magnetically sorted T cell population. Genomic DNA was isolated from each sorted fraction and quantified by UV absorbance on a Nanodrop 2000c.

These data belong to a study of shared clonotypes between healthy human individuals (dated by TCRdb to the early 2020s). Turning to the overall study: Three men and two women, aged 18 to 49 years, made up the cohort. Per donor, three plates each were used for CD4 naive and CD4 memory, two for CD8 naive, and one for CD8 memory. Different laboratories and diverse techniques were used to prepare libraries and sequence TCR repertoires, to increase sequencing depth and limit assay-specific biases. Between about 0.9 and 10 billion PBMCs per donor were obtained by leukapheresis. The study deeply sequenced blood TCR repertoires of five healthy adults to estimate repertoire size and the extent of clonotype sharing between individuals.

What the research found in general, with its limitations: Naive subsets generally had larger estimated clonotype richness than memory subsets did. Rarefaction of sorted-subset datasets indicated incomplete sequencing despite the large sequencing depth. Compared with non-shared clonotypes, the clonotypes found in all four sorted-subset donors had higher generation probabilities. Sampling was restricted to blood, and TCR repertoires in tissues likely differ from the TCR repertoires found in blood. When a handful of donors were compared, the shared fraction of clonotypes was about 5.2% for naive CD4, roughly 3.4% for naive CD8, 2.3% for memory CD4, and 0.3% to 0.5% for memory CD8. Pairwise subsampling led to the expectation that sequencing depth would affect the degree of clonotype sharing among donors. The genetic and exposure-history diversity represented was limited by the small number of donors.

According to the germline V gene, CDR1 reads MNHNS and CDR2 reads SASEGT. From the cysteine through the phenylalanine, the CDR3 covers 15 amino acids. The sequence is cut down to CDR3 DNA, 45 bases in frame from base 1. V gives up 0 bases and J gives up 4 bases, and the segment between their germline ends measures 13 bases. Using the deep immunoSEQ assay, multiplex PCR amplified TCR CDR3 regions from genomic DNA. Extracted genomic DNA from each cell subset was distributed evenly across all wells of several immunoSEQ 96-well plates, and each plate was treated as a replicate. For sorted subsets, 200 to 250 ng of genomic DNA, equivalent to 25,000 to 35,000 T cell genomes, went into each replicate PCR. Purified libraries were quantified with a Qubit 3.0 fluorometer, sized on a Bioanalyzer 2100, and re-quantified with the KAPA Library Quantification kit. Each immunoSEQ 96-well plate was sequenced on its own single-read 150-cycle Illumina NextSeq 550 flow cell. In the authors' own workflow: The immunoSEQ output contained only junctional sequences without quality scores, so filtering could not match that applied to full-length reads. Sequences were annotated with PyIR, a Python wrapper for IgBLAST v1.9, and V/J genes and CDR3 were assigned using IMGT germline references. Any read was removed if the V/J assignment was weak (E-value above 1e-6), the CDR3 was missing, or the read contained stop codons, out-of-frame junctions, or ambiguous translated residues. V3J clonotypes were defined as sequences sharing an identical inferred V gene, J gene, and CDR3 amino acid sequence. Percentage overlap between repertoires was computed as shared unique clonotypes divided by the size of the smaller repertoire. Repertoire richness was assessed with RTK rarefaction, the Chao1 estimator, and Recon v2.1 estimates of unobserved clonotypes. Generation probabilities for all TCRbeta clonotypes obtained by the gDNA method from a handful of donors were computed using OLGA. The table was pulled from immuneACCESS by TCRdb, which kept in-frame rearrangements only. Such tables lose some clones; where checked, under half of the loss comes from unresolved V genes, and the rest has no known cause. V and J calls and clone size come straight from that table; D and trimming were deduced from the DNA. The sample table records some 2.1 million clones; 93% of these occur just once. The ten largest clones represent less than 2% of the sample.

Material for sequencing was naive CD8+ T cells from PBMCs. This sample's cell subset or site label indicates: CD45RA+CCR7+. This sequence uses TRBV6-1 and TRBJ2-7; the D gene is possibly TRBD1, with 6 bases matching. The TCR sequence derives from a man younger than 30 in good health. Some clones in this sample may be carry-over from other donors' samples. Here the CDR3 is given as CASSEAYNRVYEQYF. The base sequence is TGTGCCAGCAGTGAAGCGTATAACAGGGTATACGAGCAGTACTTC.